The 3 T cell receptor beta chains below were found in one sample sequenced in a study of identical twins. MiXCR was run by TCRdb on the 5' RACE reads, yielding one entry per CDR3 protein. Here the sample spans some 440,000 distinct CDR3 sequences, 20% to 30% being singletons. These data were also filed under a second study, of T cells expressing NK-cell markers.

Source material: CD4+ T cells sorted from blood. The source is a woman in her late teens or twenties in good health.

The chain combines TRBV15 with TRBJ1-1; perhaps TRBD1 as D (5 bases). With 3 bases removed from V and 1 base from J, the gap between germline ends came to 15 bases. Germline V CDR1 and CDR2: LNHNV, YYDKDF (reference sequence). The CDR3 extends over 16 amino acids. CDR3 sequence reads: CATSSGKNRPNTEAFF. The CDR3 DNA reads TGTGCCACCAGCAGTGGGAAAAACAGGCCGAACACTGAAGCTTTCTTT.

The chain joins TRBV6-2 or TRBV6-3 to TRBJ2-3, with D perhaps matching TRBD1 (6 bases). The germline V and J ends were trimmed by 4 bases and 4 bases, with 9 bases remaining between them. Germline V gene lookup returns CDR1 MNHEY and CDR2 SVGEGT. The CDR3 length is 13 residues. CDR3 loop: CASSSRQADTQYF. The CDR3 DNA reads TGTGCCAGCAGTTCACGACAGGCAGATACGCAGTATTTT.

This clonotype was observed a handful of times. J is TRBJ2-3 and V is TRBV15; D is uncertain. Germline V gives CDR1 LNHNV, CDR2 YYDKDF (reference sequence). Between the trimmed V and J ends, which lost 5 bases and 3 bases, there was a span of 18 bases. The CDR3 covers 16 residues. CDR3 loop: CATSSAATVGTDTQYF. In nucleotides, the CDR3 is TGTGCCACCAGCTCTGCCGCCACAGTCGGGACAGATACGCAGTATTTT.